The T cell receptor beta chain described here comes from a study of T cell responses to AZD1222 COVID-19 vaccine. Sequenced by immunoSEQ multiplex PCR; TCRdb stores in-frame clones only, minus some. The data contain around 130,000 clones, about 90% of them seen just once; the ten biggest clones take up roughly 7.6%. CDR3 size: 15 residues. With 0 bases clipped from V and 3 bases from J, the junction kept 1 base outside the gene matches. The V gene's germline CDR1 is SGHNT and CDR2 YYREEE (reference sequence). Concerning this clone: Its cognate antigen is unknown.

Study conclusions and caveats: Compared with day 0, the breadth and depth of the Spike-specific TCR repertoire rose significantly after two doses of AZD1222.

The sequenced sample was peripheral blood, obtained 28 days after the second dose of the MenACWY control vaccine. The J gene is TRBJ2-5, the V gene TRBV5-4; 11 bases map to TRBD2. The TCR was taken from an adult who received the MenACWY meningococcal vaccine as a control. CDR3 residues: CASSLGGLAEETQYF. Written as DNA, the CDR3 is TGTGCCAGCAGCTTGGGGGGACTAGCGGAAGAGACCCAGTACTTC.